This TCR beta chain was retrieved from a study of T cells in Graves' hyperthyroidism and ophthalmopathy. Overall study results and limits: For ophthalmopathy, model prediction preceded onset by a median approximately 6 months. Ophthalmopathy was told apart from stable hyperthyroidism by a 13 V-J model.

The CDR3 runs to 16 residues. V lost 3 bases, J lost 2 bases, and 9 bases stayed unmatched. Germline CDR1 SSHAT, CDR2 FNYEAQ (reference sequence). This clonotype was observed many times. Its antigen is unknown. Amplified regions were TCR beta CDR3 sequences from RNA transcripts. TCR CDR3 regions were first amplified by RT-PCR with HTBI primers. Via MiXCR, TCRdb re-called the multiplex PCR reads, giving one row per CDR3 protein. The sample lists nearly 750,000 distinct CDR3 sequences, around a third occurring once. The sample comprised blood. The clonotype comes from a woman aged 40 to 50 with Graves' hyperthyroidism. The chain joins TRBV7-7 to TRBJ2-7, with 8 nucleotides matching TRBD2. This CDR3 is CASSLSLAGGTYEQYF. CDR3 in DNA: TGTGCCAGCAGCTTGTCACTCGCGGGGGGCACCTACGAGCAGTACTTC.